This T cell receptor (beta chain) emerged from a study of shared clonotypes between healthy human individuals. General study points: Some clonotypes were shared by all four sorted-subset donors, while others were not shared. The non-shared ones had lower generation probabilities than the shared ones.

About this clone: The target antigen is unknown.

V lost 5 bases and J lost 7; bases outside the gene matches: 10. Germline V lookup: CDR1 MNHEY, CDR2 SVGAGI. CDR3 size: 14 residues. The repertoire was sequenced with immunoSEQ multiplex PCR; TCRdb's copy has only in-frame clones and lacks some. The sample holds roughly 720,000 clones, less than 95% seen once. This chain uses TRBV6-5 with TRBJ2-7; the match to TRBD1 covers 8 bases. The TCR originated in a man aged 18 to 35 in good health. Some clones in this sample may be carry-over from other donors' samples. The specimen was memory CD8+ T cells from PBMCs. Subset in this sample: CD45RO+ cells pooled with CCR7-negative TemRA cells. This CDR3 reads CASSRDQGAQEQYF. The CDR3 region has the DNA TGTGCCAGCAGTAGGGACCAGGGGGCTCAAGAGCAGTACTTC.